These 7 T cell receptor beta chains originate from one sample sequenced in a study of T cell responses to AZD1222 COVID-19 vaccine. The table came from immunoSEQ multiplex PCR; TCRdb's copy has only in-frame clones and leaves some out. Of 100,000 to 150,000 clones in the sample, around 85% were seen once. The specimen was peripheral blood, collected on day 0 of AZD1222 vaccination. Receptors were obtained from an adult in good health.

The chain uses TRBV12-5 and TRBJ1-5; perhaps TRBD1 as D (6 bases). Germline lookup yields CDR1 LGHNT and CDR2 FRNRAP. Trimming cost V 4 bases and J 8 bases, with 18 bases left between them. The CDR3 is 15 amino acids. The CDR3 nucleotides are TGTGCTAGTGGTTCGATCAGGGGACTCGAAGAGCCCCAGCATTTT. It codes for CASGSIRGLEEPQHF.

This chain links TRBV6-5 with TRBJ1-3; no clear D gene. V shed 8 bases and J shed 0 bases, with 11 bases lying between them. Germline V gives CDR1 MNHEY, CDR2 SVGAGI. The CDR3 spans 14 residues. The CDR3 coding sequence is TGTGCCAGCCGGAGCGGTCCCTCTGGAAACACCATATATTTT. It specifies CASRSGPSGNTIYF.

V gene TRBV20-1 combines with J gene TRBJ1-2, with 7 bases lining up with TRBD1. V dropped 3 bases and J dropped 6; count of bases not matched to a gene: 7. Germline V gene data show CDR1 as DFQATT and CDR2 as SNEGSKA (reference sequence). CDR3 length equals 13 residues. The CDR3 protein is CSASLTGWNGYTF. The CDR3 DNA is TGCAGTGCTAGTTTGACAGGGTGGAATGGCTACACCTTC.

The V call is TRBV28, the J call TRBJ2-1, with D possibly matching TRBD2 (7 bases). Germline-derived CDR1 and CDR2 are MDHEN and SYDVKM. The CDR3 covers 15 residues. Trimming shortened V by 2 bases and J by 5 bases, and 13 bases separated the two germline ends. CDR3 nucleotide sequence: TGTGCCAGCAGTTTAGCGGGGGCCACTGACAATGAGCAGTTCTTC. As protein: CASSLAGATDNEQFF.

The V gene is TRBV7-2, the J gene TRBJ2-7; D is possibly TRBD2 (5 bases). Germline V gene lookup returns CDR1 SGHTA and CDR2 FQGNSA. The CDR3 runs 13 residues. V was clipped by 5 bases and J by 8 bases, with 16 bases between them. CDR3 loop: CASSPQSSGQQYF. In DNA form, the CDR3 reads TGTGCCAGCAGCCCGCAATCAAGCGGTCAGCAGTACTTC. Drawing the rest from reference TRBV7-2 and TRBJ2-7, the complete variable domain is GAGVSQSPSNKVTEKGKDVELRCDPISGHTALYWYRQSLGQGLEFLIYFQGNSAPDKSGLPSDRFSAERTGGSVSTLTIQRTQQEDSAVYLCASSPQSSGQQYFGPGTRLTVT.

V usage is TRBV6-5 and J usage is TRBJ2-6; no firm D call. This CDR3 comprises 13 residues. The germline V and J ends were trimmed by 6 bases and 0 bases, with 3 bases remaining between them. Germline CDR1 MNHEY, CDR2 SVGAGI. For the CDR3, the DNA is TGTGCCAGCAGGAACTCTGGGGCCAACGTCCTGACTTTC. Translation gives CASRNSGANVLTF.

This clone showed up just a few times. J is TRBJ1-4 and V is TRBV7-8; a possible D gene is TRBD1 (5 bases). This CDR3 comprises 15 residues. With 2 bases removed from V and 0 bases from J, the gap between germline ends came to 7 bases. Germline loops: CDR1 SGHVS, CDR2 FQNEAQ. CDR3 nucleotide sequence: TGTGCCAGCAGCTTATACAGGACAACTAATGAAAAACTGTTTTTT. Protein: CASSLYRTTNEKLFF.